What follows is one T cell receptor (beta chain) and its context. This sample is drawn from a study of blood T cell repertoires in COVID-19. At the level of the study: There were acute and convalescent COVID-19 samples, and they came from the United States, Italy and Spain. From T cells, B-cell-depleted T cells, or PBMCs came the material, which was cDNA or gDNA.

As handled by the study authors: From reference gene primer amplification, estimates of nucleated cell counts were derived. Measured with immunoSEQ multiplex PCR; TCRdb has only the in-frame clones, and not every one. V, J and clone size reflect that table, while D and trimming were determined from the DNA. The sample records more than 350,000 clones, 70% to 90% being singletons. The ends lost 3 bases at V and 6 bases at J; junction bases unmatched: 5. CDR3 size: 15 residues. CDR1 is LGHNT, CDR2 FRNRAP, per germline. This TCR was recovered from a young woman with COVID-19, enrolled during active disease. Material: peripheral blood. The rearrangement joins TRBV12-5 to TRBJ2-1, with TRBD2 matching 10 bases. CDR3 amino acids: CASGFGAGGLNEQFF. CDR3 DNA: TGTGCTAGTGGTTTCGGAGCGGGGGGGCTCAATGAGCAGTTCTTC.